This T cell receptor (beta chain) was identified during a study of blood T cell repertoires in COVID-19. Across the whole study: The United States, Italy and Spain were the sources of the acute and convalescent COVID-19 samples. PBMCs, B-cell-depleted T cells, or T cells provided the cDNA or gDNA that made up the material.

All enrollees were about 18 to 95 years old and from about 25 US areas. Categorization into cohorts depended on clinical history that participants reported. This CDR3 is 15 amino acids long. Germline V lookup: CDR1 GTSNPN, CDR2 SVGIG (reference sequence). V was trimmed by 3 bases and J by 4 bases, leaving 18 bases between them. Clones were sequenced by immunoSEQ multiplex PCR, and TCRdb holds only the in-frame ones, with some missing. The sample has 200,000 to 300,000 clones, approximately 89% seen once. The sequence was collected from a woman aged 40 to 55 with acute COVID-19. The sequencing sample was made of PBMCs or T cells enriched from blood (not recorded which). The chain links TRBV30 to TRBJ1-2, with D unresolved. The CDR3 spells CAWRADSSAGYGYTF. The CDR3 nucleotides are TGTGCCTGGAGGGCAGACTCCTCGGCGGGCTATGGCTACACCTTC.